Included here is one TCR beta chain sequence, with context. This entry is derived from a study of shared clonotypes between healthy human individuals. When replicate PCRs were run on sorted subsets, they used 200 ng DNA, approximately 33,000 T cell genomes. TCRdb's table, derived via immunoSEQ multiplex PCR, lists solely in-frame clones and lacks some. The sample gives 2.5 million or so clones, around nine tenths of which show up once; over 0.12% is in the top ten. CDR1 and CDR2 from the germline V gene are LGHNA and YNFKEQ. CDR3 length: 18 residues. V lost 4 bases and J lost 6; bases outside the gene matches: 16.

The rearrangement joins TRBV4-2 to TRBJ2-1; 9 positions match TRBD2. The sequencing input was naive CD4+ T cells sorted from blood. Subset meaning: CD45RA+ positively selected. The sequence derives from a man aged 18-30 years in good health. Written as DNA, the CDR3 is TGTGCCAGCAGCCTACAAGGGGCCGGGACAGCGGGGGGCAATGAGCAGTTCTTC. Amino acid sequence: CASSLQGAGTAGGNEQFF.